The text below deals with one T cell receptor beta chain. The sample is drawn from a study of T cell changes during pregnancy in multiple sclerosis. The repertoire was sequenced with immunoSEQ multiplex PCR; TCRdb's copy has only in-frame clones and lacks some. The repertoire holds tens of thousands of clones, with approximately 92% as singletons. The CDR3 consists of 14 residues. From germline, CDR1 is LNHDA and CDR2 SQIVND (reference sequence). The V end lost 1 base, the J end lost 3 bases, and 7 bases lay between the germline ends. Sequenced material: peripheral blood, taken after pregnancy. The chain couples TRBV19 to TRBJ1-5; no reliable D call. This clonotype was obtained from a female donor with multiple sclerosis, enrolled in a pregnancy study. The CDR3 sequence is CASSIGQNNQPQHF. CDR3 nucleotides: TGTGCCAGTAGTATAGGGCAGAACAATCAGCCCCAGCATTTT.